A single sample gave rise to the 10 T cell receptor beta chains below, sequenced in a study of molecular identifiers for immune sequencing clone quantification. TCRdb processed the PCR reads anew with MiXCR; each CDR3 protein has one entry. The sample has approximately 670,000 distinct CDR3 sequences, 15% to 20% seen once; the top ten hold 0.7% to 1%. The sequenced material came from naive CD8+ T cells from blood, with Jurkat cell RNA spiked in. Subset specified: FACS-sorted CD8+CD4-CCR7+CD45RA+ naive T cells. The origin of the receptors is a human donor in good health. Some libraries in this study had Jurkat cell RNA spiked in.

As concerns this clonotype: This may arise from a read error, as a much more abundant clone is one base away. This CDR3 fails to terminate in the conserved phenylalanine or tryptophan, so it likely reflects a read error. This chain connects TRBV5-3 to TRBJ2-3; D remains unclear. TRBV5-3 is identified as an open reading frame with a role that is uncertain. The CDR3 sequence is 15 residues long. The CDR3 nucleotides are TGTGCCAGCAGCTTGGATTCTCACCCCACAGATACGCAGTATTCT. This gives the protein CASSLDSHPTDTQYS.

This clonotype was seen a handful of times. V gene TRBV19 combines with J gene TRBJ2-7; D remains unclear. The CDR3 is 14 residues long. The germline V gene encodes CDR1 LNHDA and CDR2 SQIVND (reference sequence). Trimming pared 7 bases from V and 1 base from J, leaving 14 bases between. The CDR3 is CASKRPSGSYEQYF. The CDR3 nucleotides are TGTGCCAGTAAACGGCCCAGTGGGTCCTACGAGCAGTACTTC.

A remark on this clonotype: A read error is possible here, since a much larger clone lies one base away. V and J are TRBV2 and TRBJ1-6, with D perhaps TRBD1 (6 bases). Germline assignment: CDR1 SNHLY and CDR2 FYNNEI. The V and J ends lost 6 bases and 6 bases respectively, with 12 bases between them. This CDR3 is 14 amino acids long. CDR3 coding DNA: TGTGCCAGCAGGTCACAGGGTTTTAATTCACCCCTCCACTTT. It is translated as CASRSQGFNSPLHF.

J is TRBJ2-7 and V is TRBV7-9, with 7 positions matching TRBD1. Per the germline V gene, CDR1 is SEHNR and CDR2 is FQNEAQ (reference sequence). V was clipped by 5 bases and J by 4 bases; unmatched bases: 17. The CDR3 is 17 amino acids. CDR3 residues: CASSHPRDSPQGYEQYF. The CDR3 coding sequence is TGTGCCAGCAGCCACCCTAGGGACAGTCCACAAGGGTACGAGCAGTACTTC. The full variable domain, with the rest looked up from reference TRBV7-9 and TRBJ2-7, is DTGVSQNPRHKITKRGQNVTFRCDPISEHNRLYWYRQTLGQGPEFLTYFQNEAQLEKSRLLSDRFSAERPKGSFSTLEIQRTEQGDSAMYLCASSHPRDSPQGYEQYFGPGTRLTVT.

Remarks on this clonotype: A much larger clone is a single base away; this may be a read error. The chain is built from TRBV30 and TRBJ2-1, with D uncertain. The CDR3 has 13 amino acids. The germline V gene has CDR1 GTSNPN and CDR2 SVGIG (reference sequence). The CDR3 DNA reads TGTGCCTGGAGCCTAGACTCCTACAGTGAGCAGTTCTTC. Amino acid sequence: CAWSLDSYSEQFF.

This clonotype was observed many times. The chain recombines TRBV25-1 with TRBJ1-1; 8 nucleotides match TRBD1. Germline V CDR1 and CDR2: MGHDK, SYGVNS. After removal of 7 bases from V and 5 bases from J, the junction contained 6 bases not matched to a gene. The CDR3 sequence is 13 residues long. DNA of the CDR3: TGTGCCAGCACACCAGGGGGCGGAACTGAAGCTTTCTTT. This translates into CASTPGGGTEAFF.

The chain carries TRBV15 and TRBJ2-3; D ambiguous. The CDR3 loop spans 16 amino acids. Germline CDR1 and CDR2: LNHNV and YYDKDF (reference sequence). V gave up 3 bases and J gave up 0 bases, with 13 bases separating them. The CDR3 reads CATSSPGETSTDTQYF. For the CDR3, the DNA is TGTGCCACCAGCAGTCCGGGCGAAACTAGCACAGATACGCAGTATTTT.

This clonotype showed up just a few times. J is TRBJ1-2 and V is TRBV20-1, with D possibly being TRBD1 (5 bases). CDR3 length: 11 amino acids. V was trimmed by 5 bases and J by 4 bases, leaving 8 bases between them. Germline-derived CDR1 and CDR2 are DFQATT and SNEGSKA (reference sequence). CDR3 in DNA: TGCAGTGCTTCGGACATCTATGGCTACACCTTC. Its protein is CSASDIYGYTF.

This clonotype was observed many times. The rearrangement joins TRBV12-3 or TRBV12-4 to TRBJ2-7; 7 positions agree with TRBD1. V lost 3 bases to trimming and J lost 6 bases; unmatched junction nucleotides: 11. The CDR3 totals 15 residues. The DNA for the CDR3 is TGTGCCAGCAGTTTCACGACAGGGCTTAGCCTCGAGCAGTACTTC. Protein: CASSFTTGLSLEQYF.

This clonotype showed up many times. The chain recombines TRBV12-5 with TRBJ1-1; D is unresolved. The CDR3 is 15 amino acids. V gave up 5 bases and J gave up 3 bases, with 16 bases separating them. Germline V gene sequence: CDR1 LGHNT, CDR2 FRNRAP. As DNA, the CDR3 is TGTGCTAGTGGTCCCGAGGAGGGTTTCTACACTGAAGCTTTCTTT. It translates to CASGPEEGFYTEAFF.